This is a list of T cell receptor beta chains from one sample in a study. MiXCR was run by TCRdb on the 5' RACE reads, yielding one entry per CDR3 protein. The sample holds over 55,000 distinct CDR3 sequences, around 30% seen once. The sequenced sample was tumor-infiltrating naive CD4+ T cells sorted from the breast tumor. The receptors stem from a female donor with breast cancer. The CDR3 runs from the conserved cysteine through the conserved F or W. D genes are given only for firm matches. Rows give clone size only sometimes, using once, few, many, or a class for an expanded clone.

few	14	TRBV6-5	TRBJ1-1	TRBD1	TGTGCCATCCGACAGGGGCTCATGAACACTGAAGCTTTCTTT	CAIRQGLMNTEAFF
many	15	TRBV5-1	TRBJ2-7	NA	TGCGCCAGCAGCTTGTTCGGGGGGCCGGCCTACGAGCAGTACTTC	CASSLFGGPAYEQYF
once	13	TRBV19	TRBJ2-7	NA	TGTGCCAGTAGTTCGGGATATAGCTACGAGCAGTACTTC	CASSSGYSYEQYF
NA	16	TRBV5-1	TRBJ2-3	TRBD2	TGCGCCAGCGGCTCGGGACTAGCGGGGACCGGTGATACGCAGTATTTT	CASGSGLAGTGDTQYF
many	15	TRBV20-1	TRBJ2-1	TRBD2	TGCAGTGCTAGAGCGCTAGCGGGAGGCTACAATGAGCAGTTCTTC	CSARALAGGYNEQFF
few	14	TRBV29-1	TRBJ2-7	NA	TGCAGCGCTGTAAAACCCACACAGACGCGAGAGCAGTACTTC	CSAVKPTQTREQYF
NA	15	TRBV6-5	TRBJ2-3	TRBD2	TGTGCCAGCAGTTACGGACTAGCGGATGGAGATACGCAGTATTTT	CASSYGLADGDTQYF
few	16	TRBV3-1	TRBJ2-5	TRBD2	TGTGCCAGCAGCAGAGCATTAGCGGGGGGGCGAGAGACCCAGTACTTC	CASSRALAGGRETQYF
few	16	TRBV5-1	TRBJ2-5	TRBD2	TGCGCCAGCAGCTTTAGCGAGCGGGAGGGCCGAGAGACCCAGTACTTC	CASSFSEREGRETQYF
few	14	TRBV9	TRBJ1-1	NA	TGTGCCAGCAGCGCCACGGACAGTCACACTGAAGCTTTCTTT	CASSATDSHTEAFF
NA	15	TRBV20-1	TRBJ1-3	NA	TGCAGTGCTGGAGAAAACCCTATGGATGGAAACACCATATATTTT	CSAGENPMDGNTIYF
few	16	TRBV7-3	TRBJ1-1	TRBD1	TGTGCCAGCAGCTTGACAGGGGGTGTAAGCGACACTGAAGCTTTCTTT	CASSLTGGVSDTEAFF
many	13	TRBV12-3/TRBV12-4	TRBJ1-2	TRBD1	TGTGCCAGCAGTTTCGATGCCAGGGGGGGCTACACCTTC	CASSFDARGGYTF
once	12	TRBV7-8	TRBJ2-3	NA	TGTGCCAGCAGCTCCAATCGGGATACGCAGTATTTT	CASSSNRDTQYF
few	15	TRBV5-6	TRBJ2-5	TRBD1	TGTGCCAGCAGCGAAACAGGGGGCACACAAGAGACCCAGTACTTC	CASSETGGTQETQYF
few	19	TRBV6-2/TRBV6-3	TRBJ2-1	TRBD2	TGTGCCAGCAGTTACCCGGGACTAGCGGGAGGGGTCCGCCACAATGAGCAGTTCTTC	CASSYPGLAGGVRHNEQFF
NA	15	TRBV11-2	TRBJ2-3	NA	TGTGCCAGCAGCCCATCATTATCTAGCACAGATACGCAGTATTTT	CASSPSLSSTDTQYF
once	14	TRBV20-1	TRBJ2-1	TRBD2	TGCAGTGCAGTACTAGCGGGGGGGTACAATGAGCAGTCCTTC	CSAVLAGGYNEQSF
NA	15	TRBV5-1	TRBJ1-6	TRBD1	TGCGCCAGCAGCTCTACAGGGGCCTCTAATTCACCCCTCCACTTT	CASSSTGASNSPLHF
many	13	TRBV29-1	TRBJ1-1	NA	TGCAGCGTTGAACCGATCATGAACACTGAAGCTTTCTTT	CSVEPIMNTEAFF
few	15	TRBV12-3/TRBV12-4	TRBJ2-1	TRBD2	TGTGCCAGCAGTATAGCGGGAGGGTCCTACAATGAGCAGTTCTTC	CASSIAGGSYNEQFF
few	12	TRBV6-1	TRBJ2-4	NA	TGTGCCAGCAAGGCCCCGGCGGACATTCAGTACTTC	CASKAPADIQYF
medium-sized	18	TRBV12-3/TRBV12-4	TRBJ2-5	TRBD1	TGTGCCAGCAATCGATTCGTGCTGGGACAGGGCATCCAAGAGACCCAGTACTTC	CASNRFVLGQGIQETQYF
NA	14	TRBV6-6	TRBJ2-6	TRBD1	TGTGCCAGCATTTGGACAGGTGGGGCCAACGTCCTGACTTTC	CASIWTGGANVLTF
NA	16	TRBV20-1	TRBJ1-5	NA	TGCAGTGCTACCCTGGGGGTCATATATAGCAATCAGCCCCAGCATTTT	CSATLGVIYSNQPQHF